The present entry profiles one T cell receptor (beta chain) with its context. The data were obtained in a study of blood T cell repertoires in COVID-19. Study overall: Italy, Spain and the United States were the sources of the convalescent and acute COVID-19 samples.

TCRdb's table, derived via immunoSEQ multiplex PCR, lists solely in-frame clones and lacks some. Among 250,000 to 300,000 clones, about nine tenths were seen once, and the ten largest hold around 13%. The CDR3 is 15 amino acids. From germline, CDR1 is MNHEY and CDR2 SVGAGI. With V trimmed by 7 bases and J by 4 bases, 5 bases remained unmatched. The origin of this receptor is a woman aged 55-70 years with acute or convalescent COVID-19. The chain carries TRBV6-5 and TRBJ2-5; 14 bases line up with TRBD2. The sequenced sample was peripheral blood. The CDR3 DNA is TGTGCCAGCACTAGACTAGCGGGAGGGCTAGAGACCCAGTACTTC. This codes for CASTRLAGGLETQYF.